The 21 T cell receptor beta chains listed next were all sequenced from one sample in a study of regulatory T cells in long-lasting Graves disease. As for time point: persistent/refractory GD, antithyroid drugs over 5 years with positive TRAb. TCR sequences were obtained from RNA taken from PBMCs. Combining iRepertoire HTBI primers with Arm-PCR of CDR3 regions, the authors built TCR beta libraries. TCRdb fed the multiplex PCR reads into MiXCR, producing one record per CDR3 protein. There are hundreds of thousands of distinct CDR3 sequences in the sample; about 20% occur only once, and less than 35% lies in the top ten. Sequenced material: peripheral blood mononuclear cells (PBMCs), taken when the disease was refractory, from a patient treated with antithyroid drugs. Every receptor here comes from a female donor with Graves disease.

This clonotype was counted between two and nine times. The V gene is TRBV29-1, the J gene TRBJ2-7; D gene uncertain. Between the trimmed V and J ends, which lost 5 bases and 8 bases, there was a span of 13 bases. CDR1 is SQVTM, CDR2 ANQGSEA, per germline. The CDR3 loop spans 11 amino acids. The CDR3 loop reads CSVMASGQQYF. The CDR3 DNA reads TGCAGCGTTATGGCGTCGGGCCAGCAGTACTTC.

This clonotype came up a few times. A much more abundant neighbour one base away suggests this may be a read error. The chain recombines TRBV6-2 or TRBV6-3 with TRBJ1-1; possible D gene TRBD1, 6 bases. Germline assignment: CDR1 MNHEY and CDR2 SVGEGT. The CDR3 loop spans 14 amino acids. This chain's CDR3 is CASRYSGHNTEAFF. The CDR3 nucleotides read TGTGCCAGCAGGTACTCGGGACACAACACTGAAGCTTTCTTT.

This clonotype was counted at least ten times. The chain uses TRBV6-5 and TRBJ1-5; possible D gene TRBD1, 6 bases. This CDR3 region has 14 residues. The germline gives CDR1 MNHEY, CDR2 SVGAGI. V gave up 0 bases and J gave up 7 bases, with 10 bases separating them. The CDR3 DNA sequence: TGTGCCAGCAGTTACTCGAGGGACAACCAGCCCCAGCATTTT. It encodes CASSYSRDNQPQHF.

This chain uses TRBV4-2 with TRBJ2-7; TRBD2 agrees at 11 bases. Germline CDR1 and CDR2: LGHNA and YNFKEQ. This CDR3 comprises 15 residues. V was pared by 1 base and J by 3 bases, with 2 bases of the junction left unmatched. The CDR3 sequence: CASSQGTSGRYEQYF. The CDR3 region has the DNA TGTGCCAGCAGCCAAGGGACTAGCGGGCGCTACGAGCAGTACTTC.

A few counts support this clonotype. The chain couples TRBV20-1 to TRBJ1-4; D gene unclear. This CDR3 spans 16 amino acids. Germline CDR1 DFQATT, CDR2 SNEGSKA (reference sequence). Trimming shortened V by 0 bases and J by 0 bases, and 11 bases separated the two germline ends. The CDR3 here is CSARDLVRATNEKLFF. The CDR3 DNA reads TGCAGTGCTAGAGATCTCGTCAGAGCAACTAATGAAAAACTGTTTTTT.

This clonotype was seen only a few times. The chain recombines TRBV11-2 with TRBJ1-1; D uncertain. Germline-derived CDR1 and CDR2 are SGHAT and FQNNGV. This CDR3 spans 14 amino acids. Trimming removed 4 bases at V and 4 bases at J, with 13 bases between. CDR3 DNA: TGTGCCAGCAGCTCTCTCAGGCTGGGCACTGAAGCTTTCTTT. Encoded protein: CASSSLRLGTEAFF.

This clonotype was observed many times. The chain couples TRBV28 to TRBJ2-7; D is tentatively TRBD1 or TRBD2 (6 bases each). The CDR3 contains 13 residues. Between the trimmed V and J ends, which lost 3 bases and 6 bases, there was a span of 12 bases. Germline V gene data show CDR1 as MDHEN and CDR2 as SYDVKM. CDR3 sequence (DNA): TGTGCCAGCAGTTTCTATGGGGGGCGCGAGCAGTACTTC. Translation gives CASSFYGGREQYF.

This clonotype has a count of ten or more. The V gene is TRBV30, the J gene TRBJ2-5; D gene unclear. The CDR3 totals 13 residues. Germline V gene lookup returns CDR1 GTSNPN and CDR2 SVGIG (reference sequence). The V end was cut by 0 bases, the J end by 0 bases, with 5 bases between. The CDR3 nucleotides read TGTGCCTGGAGTGTTGGGTACCAAGAGACCCAGTACTTC. Its protein is CAWSVGYQETQYF.

This clonotype was seen once. This chain connects TRBV6-2 or TRBV6-3 to TRBJ2-3, with D perhaps assigned TRBD1 or TRBD2 (5 bases each). This CDR3 is 15 amino acids long. Germline loops: CDR1 MNHEY, CDR2 SVGEGT. V was shortened by 7 bases and J by 5 bases, with 19 bases between the two germline ends. The CDR3 sequence: CASKPGPPSGDTQYF. The CDR3 nucleotides read TGTGCCAGCAAACCGGGACCCCCGAGTGGAGATACGCAGTATTTT.

The sample holds many counts of this clonotype. The rearrangement links TRBV25-1 to TRBJ2-7; D uncertain. From germline, CDR1 is MGHDK and CDR2 SYGVNS. The CDR3 sequence is 14 residues long. Trimming removed 0 bases at V and 2 bases at J, with 8 bases between. The CDR3 nucleotides read TGTGCCAGCAGTGAATATGAGACACCCTACGAGCAGTACTTC. Translating it yields CASSEYETPYEQYF.

This chain connects TRBV29-1 to TRBJ2-7, with 7 bases identical to TRBD2. The CDR3 loop spans 14 amino acids. CDR1 is SQVTM, CDR2 ANQGSEA, per germline. J was trimmed by 9 bases and V by 4 bases; bases with no gene match: 15. The CDR3 DNA is TGCAGCGTTGGGGGGGGGGGGGGGGGGGGGGGGCAGTACTTC. Its protein product is CSVGGGGGGGGQYF.

This chain links TRBV6-1 with TRBJ1-1; D might be TRBD1 (5 bases). CDR1 and CDR2 (germline): MNHNS, SASEGT. The CDR3 is 13 amino acids. V was shortened by 6 bases and J by 12 bases, with 20 bases between the two germline ends. CDR3 residues: CASRPGVTRRSFF. The CDR3, as DNA: TGTGCCAGCAGGCCGGGGGTCACCCGGCGGTCTTTCTTT.

This rearrangement joins TRBV2 to TRBJ1-3, with D perhaps TRBD1 (5 bases). V was pared by 2 bases and J by 2 bases, with 13 bases between. This CDR3 contains 16 residues. CDR1 is SNHLY and CDR2 is FYNNEI in the germline V gene. The chain's CDR3 is CASSEHRGGAGNTIYF. The CDR3 DNA reads as TGTGCCAGCAGTGAACACCGGGGAGGGGCTGGAAACACCATATATTTT.

This chain links TRBV28 with TRBJ2-1; TRBD1 is a possible D gene (6 bases). The length of the CDR3 is 14 residues. Germline CDR1 is MDHEN and CDR2 is SYDVKM. The V and J ends lost 7 bases and 7 bases respectively, with 17 bases between them. The CDR3 DNA follows: TGTGCCAGCATGGCAGGGGAAGAGGTGAATGAGCAGTTCTTC. As protein: CASMAGEEVNEQFF.

This clonotype was picked up many times. V is TRBV11-1 and J is TRBJ2-5; 8 positions agree with TRBD1. The V gene end was trimmed by 8 bases and the J gene end by 3 bases; junction bases not matched to a gene: 20. There are 18 residues in the CDR3. Germline V gene lookup returns CDR1 SGHAT and CDR2 FQDESV (reference sequence). CDR3 nucleotides: TGTGCCAGCGCGGAGGGCAGGGGGCATGTCTCGAGAAAAGAGACCCAGTACTTC. As protein: CASAEGRGHVSRKETQYF.

This clonotype was observed many times. The V and J genes are TRBV29-1 and TRBJ1-4; 7 bases are shared with TRBD1. The length of the CDR3 is 13 residues. The ends lost 5 bases at V and 2 bases at J; junction bases unmatched: 2. Germline V gives CDR1 SQVTM, CDR2 ANQGSEA. The CDR3 sequence: CSVKQGTNEKLFF. Written as DNA, the CDR3 is TGCAGCGTTAAACAGGGGACTAATGAAAAACTGTTTTTT.

The rearrangement uses TRBV12-3 or TRBV12-4 and TRBJ1-2; D call uncertain. The CDR3 loop spans 12 amino acids. Trimming removed 1 base at V and 7 bases at J, with 7 bases between. The CDR3 spells CASSLGAGGYTF. CDR3 coding DNA: TGTGCCAGCAGTTTAGGGGCGGGTGGCTACACCTTC.

The chain combines TRBV30 with TRBJ1-6; D may be TRBD1 (6 bases). Germline loops: CDR1 GTSNPN, CDR2 SVGIG (reference sequence). V was shortened by 4 bases and J by 3 bases, with 13 bases between the two germline ends. This CDR3 is built from 15 residues. The CDR3 loop reads CAWNNKGDYNSPLHF. CDR3 bases: TGTGCCTGGAACAACAAGGGGGACTATAATTCACCCCTCCACTTT.

The sample holds many counts of this clonotype. The rearrangement links TRBV24-1 to TRBJ1-4, with D possibly being TRBD1 (6 bases). The CDR3 length is 16 residues. Trimming left V 9 bases short and J 8 bases short, with 24 bases between. Per germline, CDR1 KGHDR and CDR2 SFDVKD. The CDR3 DNA reads as TGTGCCACCGGCGGCCGCAGGGGCGATGGAATGGAAAAACTGTTTTTT. Amino acids: CATGGRRGDGMEKLFF.

The chain links TRBV20-1 to TRBJ1-1, with 9 bases fitting TRBD1. The ends lost 5 bases at V and 6 bases at J; junction bases unmatched: 13. The CDR3 runs 15 residues. Germline V gene data show CDR1 as DFQATT and CDR2 as SNEGSKA (reference sequence). CDR3 DNA sequence: TGCAGTGCTTGTGAACAGGGGGCGATTTTCCCTGAAGCTTTCTTT. It is translated as CSACEQGAIFPEAFF.

This clonotype was seen many times. J is TRBJ1-5 and V is TRBV12-3 or TRBV12-4, with D hard to call. The length of the CDR3 is 15 residues. The V and J ends lost 7 bases and 0 bases respectively, with 13 bases between them. The CDR3 here is CASNSRGLSNQPQHF. The CDR3 region has the DNA TGTGCCAGCAATTCGAGAGGGCTTAGCAATCAGCCCCAGCATTTT.